This passage covers 8 T cell receptor beta chains from one sample sequenced in a study of T-cell memory formation after mild COVID-19. TCRdb independently ran MiXCR on the 5' RACE reads; one entry per CDR3 protein. The sample lists 500,000 to 650,000 distinct CDR3 sequences; less than 25% were seen once. The sequenced sample consisted of PBMCs or a T cell subset sorted from them (not recorded which). All receptors derive from an adult woman who had mild COVID-19 (a few samples of this study predate the infection). Cell type and time point are not known.

The chain carries TRBV7-3 and TRBJ2-3; TRBD2 might be the D (6 bases). V dropped 5 bases and J dropped 5 bases, with 11 bases sitting between them. Germline lookup yields CDR1 SGHTA and CDR2 FQGTGA. CDR3 length: 13 amino acids. The CDR3 spells CASSPSDRDTQYF. The CDR3 DNA follows: TGTGCCAGCAGCCCTAGCGATCGAGATACGCAGTATTTT. Filled out from reference TRBV7-3 and TRBJ2-3, the complete variable domain reads GAGVSQTPSNKVTEKGKYVELRCDPISGHTALYWYRQSLGQGPEFLIYFQGTGAADDSGLPNDRFFAVRPEGSVSTLKIQRTERGDSAVYLCASSPSDRDTQYFGPGTRLTVL.

This rearrangement joins TRBV7-2 to TRBJ2-5; D may be TRBD2 (6 bases). The CDR3 is 17 amino acids. Trimming stripped 3 bases from V and 5 bases from J, with 22 bases between. Germline CDR1 is SGHTA and CDR2 is FQGNSA. The CDR3 nucleotides read TGTGCCAGCAGCTTTTTGAACACGCTACTCCGGGGGGAGACCCAGTACTTC. Encoded protein: CASSFLNTLLRGETQYF. Full variable domain (rest looked up from reference TRBV7-2 and TRBJ2-5): GAGVSQSPSNKVTEKGKDVELRCDPISGHTALYWYRQSLGQGLEFLIYFQGNSAPDKSGLPSDRFSAERTGGSVSTLTIQRTQQEDSAVYLCASSFLNTLLRGETQYFGPGTRLLVL.

This clonotype has a handful of counts. CDR3 residues: CASSLFWGGVTGELFF. CDR3 nucleotides: TGTGCCAGCAGCTTATTTTGGGGAGGGGTCACCGGGGAGCTGTTTTTT. This sequence joins TRBV7-2 and TRBJ2-2; 7 bases match TRBD2. The V and J ends lost 2 bases and 4 bases, in that order; junction bases with no gene match: 7. Germline V gene lookup returns CDR1 SGHTA and CDR2 FQGNSA. The CDR3 extends over 16 amino acids.

The chain joins TRBV7-8 to TRBJ2-7, with 8 bases aligning to TRBD2. Germline V CDR1 and CDR2: SGHVS, FQNEAQ. V lost 5 bases and J lost 0; bases outside the gene matches: 9. This CDR3 is built from 16 residues. This CDR3 reads CASSGTSGTSSYEQYF. As DNA, the CDR3 is TGTGCCAGCAGCGGTACTAGCGGCACAAGCTCCTACGAGCAGTACTTC.

This chain joins TRBV24-1 and TRBJ2-7; weak D call: TRBD2 (5 bases). Germline lookup yields CDR1 KGHDR and CDR2 SFDVKD. CDR3 length equals 13 residues. Deletions cut 6 bases from V and 2 bases from J, with 10 bases between. The CDR3 nucleotides are TGTGCCACCAGTTCTCCGGGGACCTACGAGCAGTACTTC. It specifies CATSSPGTYEQYF.

This clonotype was picked up a small number of times. The rearrangement links TRBV6-2 or TRBV6-3 to TRBJ1-1; TRBD1 matches at 7 bases. V was clipped by 0 bases and J by 0 bases; unmatched bases: 4. Germline CDR1 reads MNHEY; CDR2 reads SVGEGT. This CDR3 comprises 16 residues. CDR3 coding DNA: TGTGCCAGCAGTTACTCCACAGGGGACATGAACACTGAAGCTTTCTTT. This translates into CASSYSTGDMNTEAFF.

This sequence joins TRBV20-1 and TRBJ2-5, with D possibly TRBD2 on 5 matching bases. There are 13 residues in the CDR3. Trimming pared 5 bases from V and 5 bases from J, leaving 15 bases between. Germline-derived CDR1 and CDR2 are DFQATT and SNEGSKA (reference sequence). CDR3 coding DNA: TGCAGTGCTTCGACTACTTCCCGGGAGACCCAGTACTTC. It is translated as CSASTTSRETQYF.

This clonotype was picked up a small number of times. The chain is built from TRBV7-6 and TRBJ2-7; the match to TRBD1 covers 8 bases. The trim removed 5 bases at V and 1 base at J, leaving 4 bases unmatched. The CDR3 runs 14 residues. Germline V gene sequence: CDR1 SGHVS, CDR2 FNYEAQ. The CDR3 sequence: CASSPTGESYEQYF. The CDR3 DNA follows: TGTGCCAGCAGCCCGACAGGGGAGTCCTACGAGCAGTACTTC.